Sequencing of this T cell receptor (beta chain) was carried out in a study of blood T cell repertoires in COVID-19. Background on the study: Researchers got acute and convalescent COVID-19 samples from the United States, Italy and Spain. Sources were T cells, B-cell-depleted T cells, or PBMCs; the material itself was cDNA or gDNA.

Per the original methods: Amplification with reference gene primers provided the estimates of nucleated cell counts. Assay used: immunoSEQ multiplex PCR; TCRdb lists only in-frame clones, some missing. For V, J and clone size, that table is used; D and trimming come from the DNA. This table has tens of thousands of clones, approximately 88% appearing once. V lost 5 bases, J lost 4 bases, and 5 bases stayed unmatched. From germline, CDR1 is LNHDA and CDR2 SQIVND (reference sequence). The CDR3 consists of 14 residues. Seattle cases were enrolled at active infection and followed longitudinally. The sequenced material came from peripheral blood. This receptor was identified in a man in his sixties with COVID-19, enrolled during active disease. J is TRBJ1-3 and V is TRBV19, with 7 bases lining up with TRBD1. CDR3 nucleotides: TGTGCCAGTAGTGGACAGGTCTCAGGAAACACCATATATTTT. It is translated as CASSGQVSGNTIYF.